Listed here are 14 T cell receptor beta chains from one sample, sequenced in a study of cytomegalovirus exposure and HLA in healthy donors (dated by TCRdb to the late 2010s). The library was made by the immunoSEQ multiplex PCR assay. For the multiplex PCR, a mixture combining 60 forward primers for TCR Vbeta segments and 13 reverse primers for TCR Jbeta segments was used. The clones in this table, taken by TCRdb from immuneACCESS, are in-frame only. Not every clone is retained; where verified, under half of the shortfall comes from an unresolved V gene, and the cause of the rest is unknown. This sample comprises around 67,000 clones, 55% to 65% of them detected only once. The ten largest clones take up 3% to 3.5% of the sample. Sequenced: PBMCs. The source of these receptors is a woman aged 45 to 65 in good health and CMV-seronegative.

The gene calls are TRBV28 and TRBJ2-7; D call uncertain. CDR1 and CDR2 from the germline V gene are MDHEN and SYDVKM. Trimming stripped 3 bases from V and 6 bases from J, with 18 bases between. There are 15 residues in the CDR3. The CDR3 DNA sequence: TGTGCCAGCAGTTTCTCGAGCAGACTCCTAGGCGAGCAGTACTTC. Its protein is CASSFSSRLLGEQYF.

This clone was counted between two and nine times. This chain connects TRBV11-1 to TRBJ1-4; D is possibly TRBD1 (5 bases). The germline CDR1 and CDR2 sequences are SGHAT and FQDESV (reference sequence). The CDR3 has 16 amino acids. Trimming took off 4 bases at V and 0 bases at J, with 12 bases between the two ends. The CDR3 sequence is CASSSGLVSTNEKLFF. The CDR3 nucleotides are TGTGCCAGCAGCTCGGGACTCGTTTCAACTAATGAAAAACTGTTTTTT.

This clone was observed once. The genes are TRBV5-1 and TRBJ1-1, with 9 bases identical to TRBD1. The CDR3 sequence is 15 residues long. Trimming at V came to 4 bases and at J to 0 bases, leaving 4 bases not matched to a gene. Germline CDR1 is SGHRS and CDR2 is YFSETQ. The CDR3 spells CASSDWTGVNTEAFF. CDR3 nucleotide sequence: TGCGCCAGCAGCGATTGGACAGGGGTGAACACTGAAGCTTTCTTT.

The rearrangement links TRBV6-5 to TRBJ2-2; 7 bases line up with TRBD1. Germline V gene sequence: CDR1 MNHEY, CDR2 SVGAGI. V gave up 6 bases and J gave up 6 bases; unmatched junction bases: 10. The CDR3 covers 15 residues. This CDR3 reads CASSRQGAGAGELFF. CDR3 sequence (DNA): TGTGCCAGCAGCCGACAGGGAGCCGGCGCCGGGGAGCTGTTTTTT.

The chain carries TRBV7-8 and TRBJ1-2, with unresolved D. V dropped 5 bases and J dropped 4 bases, with 14 bases sitting between them. This CDR3 region has 14 residues. Germline V gene sequence: CDR1 SGHVS, CDR2 FQNEAQ. The CDR3 loop is CASSLGPARYGYTF. In nucleotides, the CDR3 is TGTGCCAGCAGCCTTGGGCCCGCTCGCTATGGCTACACCTTC.

CDR3 sequence (DNA): TGTGCCAGCAGCCGGTCGGGACAGCGTACACCCGAAAAACTGTTTTTT. It is translated as CASSRSGQRTPEKLFF. This chain uses TRBV5-4 with TRBJ1-4, with 7 bases fitting TRBD1. After removal of 4 bases from V and 8 bases from J, the junction contained 14 bases not matched to a gene. This CDR3 has 16 amino acids. Germline V gene data show CDR1 as SGHNT and CDR2 as YYREEE (reference sequence).

This sequence joins TRBV6-5 and TRBJ1-2, with D unresolved. Germline CDR1 reads MNHEY; CDR2 reads SVGAGI. The CDR3 contains 14 residues. The ends were cut back, 7 bases at V and 4 bases at J, with 16 bases in the middle. CDR3 sequence: CASTTNTGSYGYTF. The CDR3 DNA reads TGTGCCAGCACTACTAACACCGGAAGCTATGGCTACACCTTC.

The rearrangement links TRBV5-1 to TRBJ1-2, with D uncertain. This CDR3 has 13 amino acids. Germline V gene sequence: CDR1 SGHRS, CDR2 YFSETQ. Trimming shortened V by 7 bases and J by 0 bases, and 10 bases separated the two germline ends. CDR3 in amino acids: CASQESTNYGYTF. Written as DNA, the CDR3 is TGCGCCAGCCAGGAATCGACTAACTATGGCTACACCTTC.

V gene TRBV7-2 combines with J gene TRBJ2-2, with TRBD2 identical over 9 bases. Unmatched junction bases numbered 6, after V lost 8 bases and J lost 5 bases. Germline values: CDR1 SGHTA, CDR2 FQGNSA. CDR3 length: 14 amino acids. The CDR3 protein is CASAGGGSTGELFF. In DNA form, the CDR3 reads TGTGCCAGCGCGGGAGGGGGTTCAACCGGGGAGCTGTTTTTT.

V is TRBV29-1 and J is TRBJ2-3, with TRBD1 matching 8 bases. Germline V gene data show CDR1 as SQVTM and CDR2 as ANQGSEA. J lost 1 base, V lost 2 bases, and 2 bases had no gene match. The CDR3 covers 14 residues. The CDR3 DNA sequence: TGCAGCGTTGAAAAGGGACAGGGCACAGATACGCAGTATTTT. Translated: CSVEKGQGTDTQYF.

The V and J genes are TRBV5-1 and TRBJ2-7; tentative D call: TRBD2 (5 bases). Trimming took 7 bases from V and 5 from J, leaving 16 bases between them. From germline, CDR1 is SGHRS and CDR2 YFSETQ. This CDR3 contains 13 residues. The CDR3 sequence is CASGLGGENEQYF. The CDR3 bases are TGCGCCAGCGGCCTCGGTGGGGAGAACGAGCAGTACTTC.

The chain combines TRBV7-3 with TRBJ2-1; 10 bases line up with TRBD2. This CDR3 region has 16 residues. V lost 6 bases and J lost 6; bases outside the gene matches: 11. Per the germline V gene, CDR1 is SGHTA and CDR2 is FQGTGA. The CDR3 DNA sequence: TGTGCCAGCAGTTTAGCTAGCGGGAGTCTAGGCAATGAGCAGTTCTTC. Amino acids: CASSLASGSLGNEQFF.

The rearrangement uses TRBV2 and TRBJ2-3; no definite D call. The germline V and J ends were trimmed by 2 bases and 4 bases, with 4 bases remaining between them. The CDR3 runs 12 residues. Germline V lookup: CDR1 SNHLY, CDR2 FYNNEI. The CDR3 loop reads CASSESSDTQYF. The DNA for the CDR3 is TGTGCCAGCAGTGAAAGCTCAGATACGCAGTATTTT. Full variable domain (outside the CDR3, taken from reference TRBV2 and TRBJ2-3): EPEVTQTPSHQVTQMGQEVILRCVPISNHLYFYWYRQILGQKVEFLVSFYNNEISEKSEIFDDQFSVERPDGSNFTLKIRSTKLEDSAMYFCASSESSDTQYFGPGTRLTVL.

The rearrangement links TRBV5-4 to TRBJ1-2, with TRBD1 matching over 9 bases. The germline CDR1 and CDR2 sequences are SGHNT and YYREEE (reference sequence). This CDR3 is built from 16 residues. The V and J ends lost 4 bases and 8 bases, in that order; junction bases with no gene match: 15. Here the CDR3 reads CASSPDPGQGLGGYTF. DNA of the CDR3: TGTGCCAGCAGCCCGGACCCCGGACAGGGGCTCGGAGGCTACACCTTC.